The 18 T cell receptor beta chains reported below all come from one sample, sequenced in a study of blood T cell repertoires in COVID-19. Profiled with immunoSEQ multiplex PCR; TCRdb holds only in-frame clones, not every one. The table has some 150,000 clones, roughly 90% seen once. The sample taken for sequencing was peripheral blood. All receptors come from a human donor in a cohort sampled during active COVID-19.

The chain has TRBV2 and TRBJ2-1; the match to TRBD2 covers 11 bases. With V trimmed by 3 bases and J by 6 bases, 4 bases remained unmatched. The V gene's germline CDR1 is SNHLY and CDR2 FYNNEI. The CDR3 loop spans 15 amino acids. CDR3 bases: TGTGCCAGCAGTGAGGGGACTAGCGGCCTCAATGAGCAGTTCTTC. It codes for CASSEGTSGLNEQFF.

On this clone itself: The junction departs from germline at one end; a sequencing error may be responsible. The CDR3 DNA follows: TGTGCCAGCAGCGTAGGAACTAGCGGCCACTACTATGAGCAGTTCTTC. This codes for CASSVGTSGHYYEQFF. This sequence joins TRBV9 and TRBJ2-1; 8 bases fit TRBD2. Germline CDR1 SGDLS, CDR2 YYNGEE. This CDR3 has 16 residues.

The rearrangement uses TRBV28 and TRBJ1-2, with 9 positions matching TRBD1. With V trimmed by 5 bases and J by 5 bases, 6 bases remained unmatched. This CDR3 contains 14 residues. Germline values: CDR1 MDHEN, CDR2 SYDVKM. CDR3 loop: CASSLGQGRYGYTF. The CDR3 nucleotides read TGTGCCAGCAGTCTCGGACAGGGGCGGTATGGCTACACCTTC.

The CDR3 DNA follows: TGTGCCAGCAGCTTAGTACAGGTACCAGATACGCAGTATTTT. This gives the protein CASSLVQVPDTQYF. The chain recombines TRBV7-2 with TRBJ2-3, with D tentatively TRBD1 (5 bases). The CDR3 runs to 14 residues. Trimming removed 1 base from V and 4 bases from J, with 9 bases in between. CDR1 and CDR2 from the germline V gene are SGHTA and FQGNSA. The full variable domain, with the rest looked up from reference TRBV7-2 and TRBJ2-3, is GAGVSQSPSNKVTEKGKDVELRCDPISGHTALYWYRQSLGQGLEFLIYFQGNSAPDKSGLPSDRFSAERTGGSVSTLTIQRTQQEDSAVYLCASSLVQVPDTQYFGPGTRLTVL.

The chain has TRBV7-3 and TRBJ2-3, with D maybe TRBD2 (7 bases). Looked up from germline, CDR1 is SGHTA and CDR2 is FQGTGA. This CDR3 is 14 amino acids long. V was shortened by 3 bases and J by 6 bases, with 13 bases between the two germline ends. CDR3 coding DNA: TGTGCCAGCAGCTTTGGGGGGGCAGGCGATACGCAGTATTTT. It is translated as CASSFGGAGDTQYF.

The chain employs TRBV7-8 and TRBJ2-2, with TRBD2 as a possible D gene (5 bases). The CDR3 consists of 13 residues. Germline CDR1 and CDR2: SGHVS and FQNEAQ. V lost 5 bases and J 6 bases, leaving 10 bases between the germline ends. The CDR3 loop reads CASSPTRAGELFF. CDR3 DNA sequence: TGTGCCAGCAGCCCTACTAGGGCCGGGGAGCTGTTTTTT.

The chain combines TRBV25-1 with TRBJ2-7; 7 nucleotides match TRBD1. The CDR3 length is 13 residues. V shed 6 bases and J 4 bases; nucleotides not matched to a gene: 6. The germline CDR1 and CDR2 sequences are MGHDK and SYGVNS. The CDR3 loop reads CASSGTVRYEQYF. DNA for the CDR3: TGTGCCAGCAGCGGGACAGTTCGGTACGAGCAGTACTTC.

This clone was seen only a few times. The chain couples TRBV14 to TRBJ2-1; D may be TRBD1 (6 bases). V lost 2 bases and J lost 10, with 12 bases in between. The CDR3 sequence is 13 residues long. CDR1 is SGHDN, CDR2 FVKESK, per germline. The CDR3 reads CASSQRTDLEQFF. As DNA, the CDR3 is TGTGCCAGCAGCCAAAGGACAGACCTAGAGCAGTTCTTC.

This clone has more than one count but fewer than ten. The chain links TRBV18 to TRBJ2-6, with 8 nucleotides matching TRBD1. Per germline, CDR1 KGHSH and CDR2 LQKENI. The V gene end was trimmed by 3 bases and the J gene end by 0 bases; junction bases not matched to a gene: 13. The CDR3 loop spans 20 amino acids. The CDR3 sequence is CASSPNAPGTGSSGANVLTF. CDR3 nucleotides: TGTGCCAGCTCACCCAACGCACCCGGGACAGGCTCCTCTGGGGCCAACGTCCTGACTTTC. The variable domain in full, with the rest retrieved from reference TRBV18 and TRBJ2-6, is NAGVMQNPRHLVRRRGQEARLRCSPMKGHSHVYWYRQLPEEGLKFMVYLQKENIIDESGMPKERFSAEFPKEGPSILRIQQVVRGDSAAYFCASSPNAPGTGSSGANVLTFGAGSRLTVL.

In its sample, this clone was seen a few times. The chain recombines TRBV15 with TRBJ1-2; D remains unclear. Looked up from germline, CDR1 is LNHNV and CDR2 is YYDKDF (reference sequence). V was clipped by 4 bases and J by 8 bases, with 14 bases between them. The CDR3 is 13 amino acids. The CDR3 nucleotides are TGTGCCACCAGCATGGGGAGCGGTGGCGGCTACACCTTC. Residues: CATSMGSGGGYTF.

J is TRBJ1-4 and V is TRBV6-5; D may be TRBD1 (5 bases). The length of the CDR3 is 10 residues. Germline loops: CDR1 MNHEY, CDR2 SVGAGI. Deletions cut 6 bases from V and 11 bases from J, with 7 bases between. This CDR3 is CASRAGKLFF. In nucleotides, the CDR3 is TGTGCCAGCAGGGCAGGGAAACTGTTTTTT.

The chain uses TRBV7-6 and TRBJ2-3; 8 bases line up with TRBD2. CDR1 is SGHVS and CDR2 is FNYEAQ in the germline V gene. CDR3 length: 15 residues. The junction had 10 bases not matched to a gene; V was cut back by 5 bases and J by 6 bases. Written as DNA, the CDR3 is TGTGCCAGCAGCCTTACGGGACTAGTGACGGATACGCAGTATTTT. It yields the protein CASSLTGLVTDTQYF. The variable domain in full, completed from reference TRBV7-6 and TRBJ2-3, reads GAGVSQSPRYKVTKRGQDVALRCDPISGHVSLYWYRQALGQGPEFLTYFNYEAQQDKSGLPNDRFSAERPEGSISTLTIQRTEQRDSAMYRCASSLTGLVTDTQYFGPGTRLTVL.

The V call is TRBV27, the J call TRBJ1-1; D might be TRBD1 (6 bases). There are 15 residues in the CDR3. V lost 6 bases and J lost 1, with 15 bases in between. Germline CDR1 is MNHEY and CDR2 is SMNVEV (reference sequence). CDR3 nucleotide sequence: TGTGCCAGCAGGCGTACAGGGTTGGGGAACACTGAAGCTTTCTTT. Encoded protein: CASRRTGLGNTEAFF.

The chain links TRBV7-3 to TRBJ2-1, with TRBD2 identical over 8 bases. Germline CDR1 and CDR2: SGHTA and FQGTGA. The J segment lost 6 bases and the V segment lost 5 bases, leaving 12 bases of the junction unmatched. CDR3 length equals 16 residues. In nucleotides, the CDR3 is TGTGCCAGCAGCCTGACTCCGGGCGGGGGGAGCAATGAGCAGTTCTTC. This encodes CASSLTPGGGSNEQFF.

V is TRBV15 and J is TRBJ1-2; possible D gene TRBD1, 6 bases. Trimming took 0 bases from V and 6 from J, leaving 11 bases between them. Looked up from germline, CDR1 is LNHNV and CDR2 is YYDKDF (reference sequence). CDR3 length: 14 amino acids. This CDR3 is CATSREISGDGYTF. The CDR3, as DNA: TGTGCCACCAGCAGAGAGATTTCAGGGGATGGCTACACCTTC.

The chain has TRBV20-1 and TRBJ2-7; no clear D gene. Germline assignment: CDR1 DFQATT and CDR2 SNEGSKA (reference sequence). The V gene lost 4 bases and the J gene lost 6 bases, with 10 bases spanning the gap. The CDR3 extends over 11 amino acids. CDR3 nucleotide sequence: TGCAGTGCTACCGCGACTGTCGAGCAGTACTTC. Translating gives CSATATVEQYF.

CDR3 residues: CASSVNPGQHNEQFF. The CDR3 region has the DNA TGTGCCAGCAGCGTAAATCCCGGACAGCACAATGAGCAGTTCTTC. The chain recombines TRBV9 with TRBJ2-1, with a weak D call TRBD1 (6 bases). The CDR3 sequence is 15 residues long. The germline gives CDR1 SGDLS, CDR2 YYNGEE. The V end was cut by 1 base, the J end by 5 bases, with 13 bases between.

The genes are TRBV27 and TRBJ1-5; D might be TRBD1 (5 bases). Per the germline V gene, CDR1 is MNHEY and CDR2 is SMNVEV (reference sequence). V was trimmed by 2 bases and J by 4 bases, leaving 9 bases between them. This CDR3 is built from 14 residues. CDR3 sequence (DNA): TGTGCCAGCAGTTTACGGGGGATTAATCAGCCCCAGCATTTT. Amino acids: CASSLRGINQPQHF.